This T cell receptor (beta chain) was identified in a study of CD8+ T cells in alopecia areata. Broader study findings: Among the cells sequenced in scalp samples are also the resident alphabeta T cells of normal skin. Especially in alopecia totalis/universalis, lesional scalp showed greater clonality than normal scalp did. Mouse data revealed clearer TCR sharing than patient data did, a gap possibly tied to HLA.

The CDR3 length is 15 residues. The germline CDR1 and CDR2 sequences are SQVTM and ANQGSEA. V was cut by 0 bases and J by 2 bases, with 13 bases left in between. Extracted from the samples, RNA was reverse transcribed into cDNA to serve as the sequencing template. Assay used: immunoSEQ multiplex PCR; TCRdb lists only in-frame clones, some missing. The sample comprises 100,000 to 150,000 clones, 45% to 50% of which are singletons, and over 9.5% rests with the top ten. As concerns this clone: Antigen unknown.

Sample: NKG2D-low CD8+ T cells sorted from blood. This chain links TRBV29-1 with TRBJ1-2, with D possibly being TRBD1 (6 bases). This receptor was taken from a human donor with alopecia areata. DNA for the CDR3: TGCAGCGTTGAAGATCACGGACAGAGAAACTATGGCTACACCTTC. Protein: CSVEDHGQRNYGYTF.